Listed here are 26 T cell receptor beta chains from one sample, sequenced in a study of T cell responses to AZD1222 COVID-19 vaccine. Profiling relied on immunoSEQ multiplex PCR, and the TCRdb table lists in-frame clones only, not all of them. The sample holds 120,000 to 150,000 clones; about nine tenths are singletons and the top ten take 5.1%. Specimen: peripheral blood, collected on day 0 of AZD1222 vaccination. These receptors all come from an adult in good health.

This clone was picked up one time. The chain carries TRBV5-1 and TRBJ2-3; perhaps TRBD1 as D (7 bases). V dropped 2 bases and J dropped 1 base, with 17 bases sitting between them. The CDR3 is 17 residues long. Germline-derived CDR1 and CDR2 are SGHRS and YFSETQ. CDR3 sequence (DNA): TGCGCCAGCAGCTTCCGGGGACAGTCGGGGGGCACAGATACGCAGTATTTT. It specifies CASSFRGQSGGTDTQYF.

CDR3 sequence reads: CASSQAGEQFF. CDR3 nucleotides: TGTGCCAGCAGCCAAGCAGGTGAGCAGTTCTTC. The chain joins TRBV5-6 to TRBJ2-1; D unclear. CDR1 is SGHDT and CDR2 is YYEEEE in the germline V gene. Trimming took 4 bases from V and 9 from J, leaving 8 bases between them. The CDR3 is 11 amino acids.

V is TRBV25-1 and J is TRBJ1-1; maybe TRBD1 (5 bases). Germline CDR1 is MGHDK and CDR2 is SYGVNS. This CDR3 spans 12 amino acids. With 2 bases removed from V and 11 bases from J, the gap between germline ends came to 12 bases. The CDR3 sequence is CASSEQRGYAFF. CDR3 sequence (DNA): TGTGCCAGCAGTGAACAAAGGGGTTATGCTTTCTTT. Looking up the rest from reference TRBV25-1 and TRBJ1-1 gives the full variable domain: EADIYQTPRYLVIGTGKKITLECSQTMGHDKMYWYQQDPGMELHLIHYSYGVNSTEKGDLSSESTVSRIRTEHFPLTLESARPSHTSQYLCASSEQRGYAFFGQGTRLTVV.

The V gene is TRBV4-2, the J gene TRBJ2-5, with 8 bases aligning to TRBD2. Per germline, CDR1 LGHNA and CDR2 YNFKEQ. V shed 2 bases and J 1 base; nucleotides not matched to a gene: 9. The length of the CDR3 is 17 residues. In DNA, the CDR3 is TGTGCCAGCAGCCAACCGGAGGCTAGCGGGTTCCAAGAGACCCAGTACTTC. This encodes CASSQPEASGFQETQYF.

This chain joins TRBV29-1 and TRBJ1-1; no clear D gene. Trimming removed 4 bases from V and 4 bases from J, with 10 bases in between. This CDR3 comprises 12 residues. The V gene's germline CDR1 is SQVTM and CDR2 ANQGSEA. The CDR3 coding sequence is TGCAGCGTTGTTAGGGCTGTCACTGAAGCTTTCTTT. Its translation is CSVVRAVTEAFF.

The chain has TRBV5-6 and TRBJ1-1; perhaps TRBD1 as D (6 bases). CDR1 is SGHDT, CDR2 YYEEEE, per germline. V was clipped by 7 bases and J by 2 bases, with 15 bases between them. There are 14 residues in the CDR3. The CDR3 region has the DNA TGTGCCAGCGGGCCCGGACAGTTAAACACTGAAGCTTTCTTT. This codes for CASGPGQLNTEAFF.

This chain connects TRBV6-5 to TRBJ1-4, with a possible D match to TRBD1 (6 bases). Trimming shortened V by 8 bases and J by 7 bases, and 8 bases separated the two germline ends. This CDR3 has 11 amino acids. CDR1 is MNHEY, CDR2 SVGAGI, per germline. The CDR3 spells CASRGGEKLFF. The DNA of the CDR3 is TGTGCCAGCCGAGGGGGTGAAAAACTGTTTTTT.

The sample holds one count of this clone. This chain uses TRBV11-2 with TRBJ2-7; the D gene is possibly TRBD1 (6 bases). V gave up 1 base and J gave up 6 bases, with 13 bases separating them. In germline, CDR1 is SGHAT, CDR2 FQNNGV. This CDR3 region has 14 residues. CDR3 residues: CASSLGTVRGEQYF. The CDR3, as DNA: TGTGCCAGCAGCTTAGGGACAGTACGGGGCGAGCAGTACTTC.

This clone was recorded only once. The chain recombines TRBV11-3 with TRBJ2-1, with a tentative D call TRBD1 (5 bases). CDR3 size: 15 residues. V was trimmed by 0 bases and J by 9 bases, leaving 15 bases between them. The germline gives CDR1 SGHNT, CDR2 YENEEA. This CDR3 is CASSLDRQGSGEQFF. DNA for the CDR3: TGTGCCAGCAGCTTAGATCGGCAGGGATCGGGTGAGCAGTTCTTC.

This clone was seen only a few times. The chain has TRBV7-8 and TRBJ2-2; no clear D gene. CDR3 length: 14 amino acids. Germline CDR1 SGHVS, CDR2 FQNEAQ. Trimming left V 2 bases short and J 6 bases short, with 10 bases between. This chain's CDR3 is CASSLRVVPGELFF. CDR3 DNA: TGTGCCAGCAGCTTAAGGGTAGTTCCCGGGGAGCTGTTTTTT.

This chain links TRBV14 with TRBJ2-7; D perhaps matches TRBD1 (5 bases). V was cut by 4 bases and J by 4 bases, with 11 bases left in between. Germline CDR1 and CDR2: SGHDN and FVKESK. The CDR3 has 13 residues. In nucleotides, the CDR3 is TGTGCCAGCAGCCCTTCCAACAGGTACGAGCAGTACTTC. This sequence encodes CASSPSNRYEQYF.

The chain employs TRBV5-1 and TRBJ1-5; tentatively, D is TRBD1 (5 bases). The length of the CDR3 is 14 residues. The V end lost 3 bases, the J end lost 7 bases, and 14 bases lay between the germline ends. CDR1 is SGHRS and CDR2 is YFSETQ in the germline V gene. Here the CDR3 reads CASSSGEPEQPQHF. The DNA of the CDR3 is TGCGCCAGCAGCTCGGGGGAACCAGAACAGCCCCAGCATTTT.

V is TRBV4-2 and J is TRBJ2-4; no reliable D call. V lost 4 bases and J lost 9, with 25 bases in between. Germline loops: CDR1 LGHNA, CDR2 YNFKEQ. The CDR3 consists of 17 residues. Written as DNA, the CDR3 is TGTGCCAGCAGCCTAATAGGCGGAAGTGCGGATTCGGTCATTCAGTACTTC. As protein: CASSLIGGSADSVIQYF.

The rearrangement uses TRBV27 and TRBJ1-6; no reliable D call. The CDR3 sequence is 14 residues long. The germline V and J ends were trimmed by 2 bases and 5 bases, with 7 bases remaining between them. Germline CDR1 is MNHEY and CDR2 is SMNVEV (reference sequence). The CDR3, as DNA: TGTGCCAGCAGTTTAGAATCGAATAATTCACCCCTCCACTTT. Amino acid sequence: CASSLESNNSPLHF.

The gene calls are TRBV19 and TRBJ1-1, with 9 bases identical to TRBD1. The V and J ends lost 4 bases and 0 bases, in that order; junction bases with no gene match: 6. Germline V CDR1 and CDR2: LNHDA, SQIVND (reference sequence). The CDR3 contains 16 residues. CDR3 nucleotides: TGTGCCAGTAGTAAATTTTGGACAGGGGTGAACACTGAAGCTTTCTTT. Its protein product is CASSKFWTGVNTEAFF.

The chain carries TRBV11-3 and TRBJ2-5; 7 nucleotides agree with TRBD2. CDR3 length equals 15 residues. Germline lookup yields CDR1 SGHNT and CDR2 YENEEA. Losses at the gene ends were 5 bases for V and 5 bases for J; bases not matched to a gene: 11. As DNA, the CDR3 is TGTGCCAGCAGCCCATTGGGGGGGGTCTGGGAGACCCAGTACTTC. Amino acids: CASSPLGGVWETQYF.

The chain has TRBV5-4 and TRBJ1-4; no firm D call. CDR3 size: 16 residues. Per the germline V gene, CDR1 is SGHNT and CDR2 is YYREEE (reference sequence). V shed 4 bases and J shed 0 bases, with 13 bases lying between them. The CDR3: CASSLRLDSTNEKLFF. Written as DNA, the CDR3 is TGTGCCAGCAGCCTTCGATTGGATTCAACTAATGAAAAACTGTTTTTT.

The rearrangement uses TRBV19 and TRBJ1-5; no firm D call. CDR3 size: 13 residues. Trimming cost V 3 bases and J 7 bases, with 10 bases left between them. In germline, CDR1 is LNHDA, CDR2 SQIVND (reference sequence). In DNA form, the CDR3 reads TGTGCCAGTAGTATTTCGAAGGACCAGCCCCAGCATTTT. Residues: CASSISKDQPQHF.

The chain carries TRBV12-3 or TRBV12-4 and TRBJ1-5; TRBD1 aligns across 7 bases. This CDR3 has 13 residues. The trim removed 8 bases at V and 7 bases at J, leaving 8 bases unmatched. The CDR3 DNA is TGTGCCAGCGGCCAACAGGGGATCCAGCCCCAGCATTTT. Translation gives CASGQQGIQPQHF.

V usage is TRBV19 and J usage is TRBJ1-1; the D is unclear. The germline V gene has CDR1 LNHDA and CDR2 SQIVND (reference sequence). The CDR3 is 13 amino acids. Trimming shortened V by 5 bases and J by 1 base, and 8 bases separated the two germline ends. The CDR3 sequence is CASSYLGNTEAFF. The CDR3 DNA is TGTGCCAGTAGTTACCTCGGGAACACTGAAGCTTTCTTT.

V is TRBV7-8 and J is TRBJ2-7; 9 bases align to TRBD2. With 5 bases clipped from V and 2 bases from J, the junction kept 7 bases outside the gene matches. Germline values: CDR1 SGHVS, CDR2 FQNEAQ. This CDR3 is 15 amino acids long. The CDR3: CASSAGGRGPYEQYF. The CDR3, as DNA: TGTGCCAGCAGCGCCGGCGGGAGGGGACCCTACGAGCAGTACTTC.

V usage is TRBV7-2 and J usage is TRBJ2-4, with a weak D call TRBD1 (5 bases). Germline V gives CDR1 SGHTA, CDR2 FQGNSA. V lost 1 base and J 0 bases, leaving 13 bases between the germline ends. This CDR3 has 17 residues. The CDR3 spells CASSLVRQSLAKNIQYF. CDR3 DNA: TGTGCCAGCAGCTTAGTACGACAGTCGTTAGCCAAAAACATTCAGTACTTC.

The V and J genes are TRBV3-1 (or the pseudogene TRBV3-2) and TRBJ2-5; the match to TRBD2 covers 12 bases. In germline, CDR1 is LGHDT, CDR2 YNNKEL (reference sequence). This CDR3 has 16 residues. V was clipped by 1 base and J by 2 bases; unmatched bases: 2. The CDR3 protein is CASSQGLAGVQETQYF. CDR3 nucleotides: TGTGCCAGCAGCCAAGGACTAGCGGGGGTACAAGAGACCCAGTACTTC.

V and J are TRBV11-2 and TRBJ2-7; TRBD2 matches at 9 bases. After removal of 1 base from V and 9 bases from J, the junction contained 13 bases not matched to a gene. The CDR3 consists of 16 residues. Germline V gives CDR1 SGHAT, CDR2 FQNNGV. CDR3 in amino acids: CASSLVGGRALIGQYF. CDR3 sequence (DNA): TGTGCCAGCAGCTTAGTTGGCGGGAGGGCCTTGATAGGGCAGTACTTC.

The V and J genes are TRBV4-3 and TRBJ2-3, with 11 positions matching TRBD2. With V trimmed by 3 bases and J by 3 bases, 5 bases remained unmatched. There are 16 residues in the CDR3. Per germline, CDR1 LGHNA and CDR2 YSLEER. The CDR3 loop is CASSHDTSGRTDTQYF. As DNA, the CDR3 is TGCGCCAGCAGCCATGACACTAGCGGGAGAACAGATACGCAGTATTTT.

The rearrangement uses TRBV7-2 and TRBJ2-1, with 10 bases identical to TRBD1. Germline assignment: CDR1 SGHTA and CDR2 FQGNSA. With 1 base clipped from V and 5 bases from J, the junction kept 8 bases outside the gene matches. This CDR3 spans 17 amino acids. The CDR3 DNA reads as TGTGCCAGCAGCTTAGATCTGTGGGACAGGGGAGACAATGAGCAGTTCTTC. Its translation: CASSLDLWDRGDNEQFF.